This T cell receptor (beta chain) emerged from a study of blood T cell repertoires in COVID-19. In the study overall: PBMCs, B-cell-depleted T cells, or T cells provided the cDNA or gDNA that made up the material.

Methods used by the authors: The authors estimated nucleated cell counts from reference gene primer amplification. Libraries were prepared by immunoSEQ multiplex PCR; TCRdb keeps only in-frame clonotypes and omits some of them. Clone size and the V and J calls come from that table; the DNA yielded D and trimming. Of 84,000 or so clones listed, approximately 78% are singletons. Germline CDR1 and CDR2: SEHNR and FQNEAQ (reference sequence). The CDR3 loop spans 14 amino acids. Between the trimmed V and J ends, which lost 3 bases and 7 bases, there was a span of 12 bases. The chain is built from TRBV7-9 and TRBJ1-4; D is undetermined. This TCR came from a woman aged 80 or older with acute or convalescent COVID-19. Material: peripheral blood. CDR3 residues: CASSFTGSSEKLFF. In DNA, the CDR3 is TGTGCCAGCAGCTTTACGGGGAGTAGTGAAAAACTGTTTTTT.